Listed below are T cell receptor beta chains from one sample, sequenced in a study of T cell repertoires in cytomegalovirus infection. TCRdb processed the reads anew with MiXCR; each CDR3 protein has one entry. The repertoire holds 110,000 or so distinct CDR3 sequences, with 30% to 35% as singletons. No antigen has been identified for these receptors. Sequenced material: CD8+ T cells from cultured PBMCs, taken from culture after CMV antigen stimulation. The source is a human donor in good health (CMV status not recorded). Some clones in this sample may be carry-over from other donors' samples. Each CDR3 is given with its conserved first and last residue. The order of the fields is V gene, clone size, D gene, J gene, CDR3 DNA, CDR3 protein. A D gene is named only where the DNA matches it firmly. Clone size is given for some rows only: seen once, a few or many times, or a class if the clone is expanded.

TRBV25-1	.	TRBD2	TRBJ2-2	TGTGCCAGCAGCGAATATTATTCAGGGACTAGCGGGTACACCGGGGAGCTGTTTTTT	CASSEYYSGTSGYTGELFF
TRBV6-2/TRBV6-3	.	TRBD1	TRBJ2-1	TGTGCCAGCAGTTGGGGACAGGGGGCTGTTGAGCAGTTCTTC	CASSWGQGAVEQFF
TRBV4-3	.	.	TRBJ1-1	TGCGCCAGCAGCCAAGAACAGGGAGCTGAAGCTTTCTTT	CASSQEQGAEAFF
TRBV7-2	many	.	TRBJ2-7	TGTGCCAGCAGCTTAGAGGGTGACAGCTCCTACGAGCAGTACTTC	CASSLEGDSSYEQYF
TRBV11-2	few	.	TRBJ2-7	TGTGCCAGCAGCTTAGTGCTCGAGCAGTACTTC	CASSLVLEQYF
TRBV19	.	.	TRBJ2-1	TGTGCCAGTAGAATGGGGACATACGTCTACAATGAGCAGTTCTTC	CASRMGTYVYNEQFF
TRBV7-9	few	.	TRBJ2-4	TGTGCCAGCAGCAACGAATTAGCCAAAAACATTCAGTACTTC	CASSNELAKNIQYF
TRBV19	.	.	TRBJ1-2	TGTGCCAGCCTGGGGGGGGATTCCTATGGCTACACCTTC	CASLGGDSYGYTF
TRBV27	.	.	TRBJ2-1	TGTGCCAGCAGTTTATCGCCCCTCGCAGGGTCGGGGTACAATGAGCAGTTCTTC	CASSLSPLAGSGYNEQFF
TRBV6-6	.	.	TRBJ1-1	TGTGCCAGCAATTCAGCTTTCTTT	CASNSAFF
TRBV7-6	.	.	TRBJ1-6	TGTGCCAGCAGCTTAAGGGAAGGGGCCAGCTCCTATAATTCACCCCTCCACTTT	CASSLREGASSYNSPLHF
TRBV13	few	TRBD2	TRBJ2-3	TGTGCCAGCAGCTCCGGACTAGCGGGGGACACAGATACGCAGTATTTT	CASSSGLAGDTDTQYF
TRBV7-2	many	TRBD1	TRBJ1-4	TGTGCCAGCAGCTTAGCAGACAGGGGTTTAAGTGAAAAACTGTTTTTT	CASSLADRGLSEKLFF